The 26 T cell receptor beta chains presented below share a single source sample, sequenced in a study of cytomegalovirus exposure and HLA in healthy donors. This PCR relied on a set of 60 Vbeta primers and 13 Jbeta primers. The data were produced by immunoSEQ multiplex PCR, yet TCRdb's version contains in-frame clones alone and is incomplete. The data show about 140,000 clones, 80% seen once. Sequenced sample: PBMCs. Receptor source: a man aged 25 to 40 in good health and CMV-seronegative.

The chain is built from TRBV13 and TRBJ2-1, with D unresolved. CDR1 PRHDT and CDR2 FYEKMQ come from the germline V gene (reference sequence). The ends were cut back, 5 bases at V and 5 bases at J, with 10 bases in the middle. The CDR3 is 13 amino acids. In DNA, the CDR3 is TGTGCCAGCAGCGCGAAGCGTCACAATGAGCAGTTCTTC. It encodes CASSAKRHNEQFF.

This sequence joins TRBV19 and TRBJ1-1; 9 bases line up with TRBD1. Germline loops: CDR1 LNHDA, CDR2 SQIVND (reference sequence). The V segment lost 5 bases and the J segment 8 bases; nucleotides outside the gene matches: 15. CDR3 length: 16 residues. Here the CDR3 DNA reads TGTGCCAGTAGTCCTAGAAAGGTGACAGGGGGTAAAGAAGCTTTCTTT. Its translation is CASSPRKVTGGKEAFF. The full variable domain, in which reference TRBV19 and TRBJ1-1 provide the parts outside the CDR3, is DGGITQSPKYLFRKEGQNVTLSCEQNLNHDAMYWYRQDPGQGLRLIYYSQIVNDFQKGDIAEGYSVSREKKESFPLTVTSAQKNPTAFYLCASSPRKVTGGKEAFFGQGTRLTVV.

Worth noting for this clone: This specimen includes other DNA sequences encoding the same CDR3. The rearrangement links TRBV28 to TRBJ1-5; 7 bases are shared with TRBD1. This CDR3 has 14 amino acids. CDR1 is MDHEN, CDR2 SYDVKM, per germline. The V and J ends lost 4 bases and 2 bases, in that order; junction bases with no gene match: 2. The CDR3 nucleotides are TGTGCCAGCAGTTCCGGACAGGGCAATCAGCCCCAGCATTTT. This codes for CASSSGQGNQPQHF.

This chain links TRBV30 with TRBJ2-1; the D gene is possibly TRBD1 (6 bases). Trimming shortened V by 3 bases and J by 2 bases, and 14 bases separated the two germline ends. The CDR3 has 15 residues. The germline V gene has CDR1 GTSNPN and CDR2 SVGIG (reference sequence). The CDR3 loop is CAWSSGQRTYNEQFF. The CDR3 coding sequence is TGTGCCTGGAGCTCCGGACAGAGGACCTACAATGAGCAGTTCTTC.

The CDR3 sequence is CASSLTFGGTEAFF. The CDR3 DNA reads TGTGCCAGCAGTTTAACTTTTGGCGGCACTGAAGCTTTCTTT. This chain links TRBV28 with TRBJ1-1, with D unresolved. The germline CDR1 and CDR2 sequences are MDHEN and SYDVKM. CDR3 length: 14 residues. V was clipped by 2 bases and J by 4 bases, with 11 bases between them.

V and J are TRBV27 and TRBJ2-1; D might be TRBD1 (6 bases). Germline CDR1 MNHEY, CDR2 SMNVEV (reference sequence). Trimming took off 2 bases at V and 1 base at J, with 9 bases between the two ends. The CDR3 sequence is 15 residues long. CDR3 amino acids: CASSLRGTSYNEQFF. The CDR3 region has the DNA TGTGCCAGCAGTTTAAGGGGGACGTCCTACAATGAGCAGTTCTTC.

The chain recombines TRBV30 with TRBJ2-5, with TRBD1 identical over 9 bases. Losses at the gene ends were 3 bases for V and 5 bases for J; bases not matched to a gene: 10. The CDR3 sequence is 15 residues long. The germline V gene has CDR1 GTSNPN and CDR2 SVGIG (reference sequence). As DNA, the CDR3 is TGTGCCTGGAGGGGCGGACAGGGGTTGGTGGAGACCCAGTACTTC. Protein sequence: CAWRGGQGLVETQYF.

This clone was detected only a few times. The V and J genes are TRBV4-1 and TRBJ2-7; 10 bases line up with TRBD1. Per the germline V gene, CDR1 is MGHRA and CDR2 is YSYEKL. V gave up 3 bases and J gave up 2 bases; unmatched junction bases: 19. The CDR3 contains 20 residues. The CDR3 DNA follows: TGCGCCAGCAGCCATACTACCGGGACAGGGGAGTTTGCTGGCCCCTACGAGCAGTACTTC. It translates to CASSHTTGTGEFAGPYEQYF.

The chain joins TRBV18 to TRBJ1-2; D is uncertain. Trimming removed 0 bases at V and 14 bases at J, with 13 bases between. CDR1 and CDR2 from the germline V gene are KGHSH and LQKENI. The length of the CDR3 is 12 residues. The CDR3 region has the DNA TGTGCCAGCTCACCACCGTTGGAGGCTGAGACCTTC. It yields the protein CASSPPLEAETF.

The rearrangement uses TRBV9 and TRBJ1-1; 9 bases align to TRBD1. The CDR3 consists of 16 residues. CDR1 and CDR2 (germline): SGDLS, YYNGEE. With V trimmed by 4 bases and J by 3 bases, 10 bases remained unmatched. This CDR3 reads CASSPLRDRVDTEAFF. The CDR3 DNA reads TGTGCCAGCAGCCCCCTCCGGGACAGGGTGGACACTGAAGCTTTCTTT.

This rearrangement joins TRBV28 to TRBJ1-3; D not resolved. The CDR3 consists of 14 residues. V was clipped by 3 bases and J by 4 bases, with 10 bases between them. Germline V gene lookup returns CDR1 MDHEN and CDR2 SYDVKM. The chain's CDR3 is CASSFRGIGNTIYF. The DNA for the CDR3 is TGTGCCAGCAGTTTTCGAGGGATCGGAAACACCATATATTTT.

The CDR3 coding sequence is TGTGCCAGTACCCAATCACAGGCAACTAATGAAAAACTGTTTTTT. Protein product: CASTQSQATNEKLFF. The rearrangement links TRBV19 to TRBJ1-4; the D gene is possibly TRBD1 (5 bases). Germline loops: CDR1 LNHDA, CDR2 SQIVND (reference sequence). Trimming shortened V by 7 bases and J by 0 bases, and 12 bases separated the two germline ends. This CDR3 contains 15 residues. The full variable domain, its missing parts supplied by reference TRBV19 and TRBJ1-4, is DGGITQSPKYLFRKEGQNVTLSCEQNLNHDAMYWYRQDPGQGLRLIYYSQIVNDFQKGDIAEGYSVSREKKESFPLTVTSAQKNPTAFYLCASTQSQATNEKLFFGSGTQLSVL.

As for this clone: The same CDR3 can be traced to other DNA sequences in this sample. The gene calls are TRBV6-6 and TRBJ1-1; D gene unclear. Germline V gene data show CDR1 as MNHNY and CDR2 as SVGAGI (reference sequence). Trimming stripped 5 bases from V and 4 bases from J, with 11 bases between. This CDR3 spans 13 amino acids. This chain's CDR3 is CASSTTGVTEAFF. CDR3 DNA: TGTGCCAGCAGTACGACGGGAGTCACTGAAGCTTTCTTT.

The chain couples TRBV28 to TRBJ1-5, with 7 bases fitting TRBD1. The CDR3 runs to 14 residues. After removal of 4 bases from V and 2 bases from J, the junction contained 2 bases not matched to a gene. Germline lookup yields CDR1 MDHEN and CDR2 SYDVKM. CDR3: CASSSDRGNQPQHF. CDR3 nucleotide sequence: TGTGCCAGCAGTTCCGACAGGGGCAATCAGCCCCAGCATTTT.

V is TRBV5-1 and J is TRBJ1-2; D remains unclear. Between the trimmed V and J ends, which lost 0 bases and 6 bases, there was a span of 12 bases. This CDR3 region has 14 residues. In germline, CDR1 is SGHRS, CDR2 YFSETQ. This CDR3 reads CASSLVADNHGYTF. The CDR3, as DNA: TGCGCCAGCAGCTTGGTAGCCGATAATCATGGCTACACCTTC.

The table lists this clone with a count of one. The V call is TRBV4-2, the J call TRBJ2-1; 7 bases are a match to TRBD2. V was clipped by 1 base and J by 0 bases; unmatched bases: 6. The CDR3 sequence is 17 residues long. The V gene's germline CDR1 is LGHNA and CDR2 YNFKEQ. The CDR3 region has the DNA TGTGCCAGCAGCCAAGCGAGCGGGGTGAGCTCCTACAATGAGCAGTTCTTC. Translating it yields CASSQASGVSSYNEQFF.

This clone was observed a few times. V and J are TRBV30 and TRBJ1-3, with D uncertain. The ends were cut back, 0 bases at V and 0 bases at J, with 18 bases in the middle. The germline CDR1 and CDR2 sequences are GTSNPN and SVGIG (reference sequence). The CDR3 sequence is 18 residues long. The CDR3 sequence is CAWSVSKTFLGSGNTIYF. The CDR3 coding sequence is TGTGCCTGGAGTGTCAGTAAAACTTTCCTAGGCTCTGGAAACACCATATATTTT.

The chain has TRBV9 and TRBJ2-7; D is possibly TRBD1 (6 bases). V was clipped by 0 bases and J by 4 bases, with 14 bases between them. Germline values: CDR1 SGDLS, CDR2 YYNGEE. CDR3 length: 15 amino acids. DNA for the CDR3: TGTGCCAGCAGCGTAGGAACAGGGTTGGGGTACGAGCAGTACTTC. Its protein product is CASSVGTGLGYEQYF.

This chain links TRBV28 with TRBJ2-1; tentative D call: TRBD1 (6 bases). This CDR3 has 17 amino acids. Trimming removed 6 bases at V and 0 bases at J, with 18 bases between. Germline CDR1 reads MDHEN; CDR2 reads SYDVKM. The CDR3 reads CASRGGGRVSSYNEQFF. The CDR3 DNA sequence: TGTGCCAGCAGAGGGGGTGGACGGGTGAGCTCCTACAATGAGCAGTTCTTC.

The chain joins TRBV14 to TRBJ1-2; TRBD1 matches 8 bases. Per the germline V gene, CDR1 is SGHDN and CDR2 is FVKESK. Trimming took 5 bases from V and 2 from J; bases not matched to a gene: 7. CDR3 length: 15 residues. The CDR3 DNA reads TGTGCCAGCAGCGCGACAGGGGATACGAACTATGGCTACACCTTC. It codes for CASSATGDTNYGYTF.

The genes are TRBV28 and TRBJ2-1, with D hard to call. The CDR3 runs to 14 residues. The V end was cut by 3 bases, the J end by 2 bases, with 8 bases between. CDR1 MDHEN and CDR2 SYDVKM come from the germline V gene. DNA of the CDR3: TGTGCCAGCAGTTTCTCTGTCGCCTACAATGAGCAGTTCTTC. Translating it yields CASSFSVAYNEQFF.

This chain joins TRBV27 and TRBJ2-1; 7 bases match TRBD1. With V trimmed by 3 bases and J by 4 bases, 3 bases remained unmatched. The CDR3 spans 14 residues. The germline V gene encodes CDR1 MNHEY and CDR2 SMNVEV (reference sequence). DNA of the CDR3: TGTGCCAGCAGTTTGAGGGGGCGGTACAATGAGCAGTTCTTC. Protein: CASSLRGRYNEQFF.

The V and J genes are TRBV2 and TRBJ2-7, with TRBD2 matching 10 bases. V was pared by 10 bases and J by 7 bases, with 13 bases of the junction left unmatched. The CDR3 spans 14 residues. CDR1 SNHLY and CDR2 FYNNEI come from the germline V gene. The CDR3 loop reads CATALAGALDEQYF. In DNA, the CDR3 is TGTGCCACCGCCCTAGCGGGAGCCTTGGATGAGCAGTACTTC.

This rearrangement joins TRBV5-1 to TRBJ1-3; the match to TRBD1 covers 8 bases. The CDR3 contains 19 residues. Germline CDR1 SGHRS, CDR2 YFSETQ. Trimming removed 0 bases from V and 0 bases from J; junction bases left unmatched: 11. CDR3 sequence (DNA): TGCGCCAGCAGCTTGGGTGACAGGGGTATTTGGATCTCTGGAAACACCATATATTTT. Its protein product is CASSLGDRGIWISGNTIYF.

The chain couples TRBV19 to TRBJ2-1, with a tentative D call TRBD1 (5 bases). The length of the CDR3 is 13 residues. CDR1 and CDR2 from the germline V gene are LNHDA and SQIVND (reference sequence). V lost 3 bases, J lost 9 bases, and 12 bases lay in between. The CDR3 sequence is CASSISQGSEQFF. The CDR3 DNA sequence: TGTGCCAGTAGTATCTCCCAGGGTTCTGAGCAGTTCTTC.

The chain recombines TRBV13 with TRBJ2-1; 13 nucleotides align to TRBD2. The CDR3 loop spans 16 amino acids. Germline CDR1 and CDR2: PRHDT and FYEKMQ (reference sequence). V lost 5 bases to trimming and J lost 8 bases; unmatched junction nucleotides: 9. The CDR3 bases are TGTGCCAGCAGCCTATATACCGGACTAGCGGGAGATGAGCAGTTCTTC. Protein: CASSLYTGLAGDEQFF.